These 24 T cell receptor beta chains came from one sample sequenced in a study of pediatric ulcerative colitis. Rectal tissue came from one to two pinch biopsies taken at colonoscopy. This table comes from immunoSEQ multiplex PCR, and its TCRdb copy is limited to in-frame clones, with some not included. The sample lists 18,000 or so clones, roughly four fifths occurring once. Sequenced material: gut tissue. All receptors come from a boy between 10 and 17 years old with moderate ulcerative colitis.

The chain is built from TRBV6-1 and TRBJ2-6, with unresolved D. The CDR3 sequence is 14 residues long. Germline CDR1 reads MNHNS; CDR2 reads SASEGT. The V end lost 5 bases, the J end lost 2 bases, and 7 bases lay between the germline ends. The CDR3 is CASSHGTGANVLTF. The DNA for the CDR3 is TGTGCCAGCAGTCATGGGACTGGGGCCAACGTCCTGACTTTC.

The chain combines TRBV4-1 with TRBJ2-7; D unclear. This CDR3 comprises 11 residues. Trimming removed 6 bases from V and 5 bases from J, with 8 bases in between. Germline V gives CDR1 MGHRA, CDR2 YSYEKL. This CDR3 reads CASRSGNEQYF. DNA for the CDR3: TGCGCCAGCAGGTCTGGAAACGAGCAGTACTTC.

This chain connects TRBV9 to TRBJ2-7, with 9 bases identical to TRBD1. The CDR3 totals 14 residues. Germline V CDR1 and CDR2: SGDLS, YYNGEE. V was pared by 3 bases and J by 5 bases, with 6 bases of the junction left unmatched. The CDR3 coding sequence is TGTGCCAGCAGCGCACAGGGGGCTTACGACGAGCAGTACTTC. Residues: CASSAQGAYDEQYF.

The chain employs TRBV5-1 and TRBJ2-5; 7 nucleotides agree with TRBD1. J lost 2 bases, V lost 1 base, and 8 bases had no gene match. The germline gives CDR1 SGHRS, CDR2 YFSETQ. This CDR3 has 16 residues. CDR3 protein: CASSLQTGQGQETQYF. In nucleotides, the CDR3 is TGCGCCAGCAGCTTGCAGACAGGGCAAGGACAAGAGACCCAGTACTTC.

V is TRBV10-3 and J is TRBJ2-7; 10 bases fit TRBD1. Germline V gene lookup returns CDR1 ENHRY and CDR2 SYGVKD. The CDR3 sequence is 16 residues long. V lost 2 bases, J lost 6 bases, and 10 bases stayed unmatched. CDR3 DNA sequence: TGTGCCATCAGTGAGCTGCCGGGACAGGGGATAGGCGAGCAGTACTTC. It encodes CAISELPGQGIGEQYF.

This chain links TRBV7-3 with TRBJ2-1; the match to TRBD2 covers 9 bases. Germline-derived CDR1 and CDR2 are SGHTA and FQGTGA. Losses at the gene ends were 3 bases for V and 5 bases for J; bases not matched to a gene: 5. The CDR3 has 15 residues. The CDR3 nucleotides read TGTGCCAGCAGCTTCTCTAGCGGGGATCACAATGAGCAGTTCTTC. It is translated as CASSFSSGDHNEQFF.

The CDR3 region is CASSSPPIDRGTEAFF. As DNA, the CDR3 is TGTGCCAGCAGTTCCCCGCCAATCGACAGGGGGACTGAAGCTTTCTTT. The chain couples TRBV27 to TRBJ1-1; 9 bases match TRBD1. V lost 4 bases to trimming and J lost 5 bases; unmatched junction nucleotides: 11. Germline assignment: CDR1 MNHEY and CDR2 SMNVEV (reference sequence). CDR3 length: 16 residues.

This clone has a single count. V usage is TRBV7-6 and J usage is TRBJ2-1; tentative D call: TRBD2 (6 bases). The V gene lost 9 bases and the J gene lost 0 bases, with 12 bases spanning the gap. This CDR3 is built from 14 residues. Germline loops: CDR1 SGHVS, CDR2 FNYEAQ. CDR3 coding DNA: TGTGCCAGTAGTCGGGGGAGCTCCTACAATGAGCAGTTCTTC. It encodes CASSRGSSYNEQFF. Supplemented by reference TRBV7-6 and TRBJ2-1, the full variable domain reads GAGVSQSPRYKVTKRGQDVALRCDPISGHVSLYWYRQALGQGPEFLTYFNYEAQQDKSGLPNDRFSAERPEGSISTLTIQRTEQRDSAMYRCASSRGSSYNEQFFGPGTRLTVL.

The chain employs TRBV6-5 and TRBJ1-6; D is possibly TRBD1 (6 bases). Trimming pared 5 bases from V and 7 bases from J, leaving 12 bases between. Germline values: CDR1 MNHEY, CDR2 SVGAGI. The CDR3 consists of 14 residues. This chain's CDR3 is CASSLTGSNSPLHF. CDR3 coding DNA: TGTGCCAGCAGTCTTACAGGGTCCAATTCACCCCTCCACTTT.

Comment on this clone: The sample holds other DNA sequences that translate to the same CDR3. This rearrangement joins TRBV6-1 to TRBJ2-3, with 12 positions matching TRBD2. Germline trimming cut 2 bases from V and 4 bases from J; bases unmatched to any gene: 1. Germline CDR1 MNHNS, CDR2 SASEGT. CDR3 size: 15 residues. The CDR3 DNA sequence: TGTGCCAGCAGTGAACTAGCGGGGGGGCCAGATACGCAGTATTTT. This sequence encodes CASSELAGGPDTQYF.

This sequence joins TRBV21-1 and TRBJ2-5; TRBD2, the D gene given by the table, was not confirmed from the DNA. TRBV21-1 is listed as a pseudogene. The CDR3 covers 16 residues. The CDR3 bases are TGTGCCAGCAGCGAACAACCCCACGGGGGATTGAAGACCCAGTACTTC. Translation: CASSEQPHGGLKTQYF.

V is TRBV5-4 and J is TRBJ2-7, with TRBD1 matching 7 bases. V lost 0 bases and J lost 1; bases outside the gene matches: 7. Germline lookup yields CDR1 SGHNT and CDR2 YYREEE (reference sequence). This CDR3 has 16 residues. Here the CDR3 reads CASSLGRDRLSYEQYF. In DNA form, the CDR3 reads TGTGCCAGCAGCTTGGGTCGGGACAGATTATCCTACGAGCAGTACTTC.

This clone appeared a few times. This chain links TRBV18 with TRBJ2-7; unclear D gene. CDR1 and CDR2 (germline): KGHSH, LQKENI. There are 11 residues in the CDR3. Trimming removed 6 bases from V and 2 bases from J, with 5 bases in between. Written as DNA, the CDR3 is TGTGCCAGCTCCGAAACCTACGAGCAGTACTTC. Residues: CASSETYEQYF.

J is TRBJ1-5 and V is TRBV7-8; TRBD1 is a possible D gene (5 bases). CDR1 and CDR2 from the germline V gene are SGHVS and FQNEAQ. V shed 1 base and J shed 10 bases, with 14 bases lying between them. This CDR3 region has 14 residues. The CDR3 bases are TGTGCCAGCAGCTTAGACGGGGGAGGGGAACCCCAGCATTTT. It is translated as CASSLDGGGEPQHF.

The V call is TRBV27, the J call TRBJ2-7; no clear D gene. The germline V gene encodes CDR1 MNHEY and CDR2 SMNVEV (reference sequence). The CDR3 sequence is 15 residues long. V was clipped by 0 bases and J by 0 bases, with 9 bases between them. The CDR3 protein is CASSLSGFSSYEQYF. DNA of the CDR3: TGTGCCAGCAGTTTATCGGGTTTCAGCTCCTACGAGCAGTACTTC.

V gene TRBV2 combines with J gene TRBJ2-4, with unresolved D. Deletions cut 4 bases from V and 7 bases from J, with 5 bases between. This CDR3 spans 11 amino acids. The germline CDR1 and CDR2 sequences are SNHLY and FYNNEI. This CDR3 reads CASSAPNIQYF. CDR3 nucleotides: TGTGCCAGCAGTGCGCCCAACATTCAGTACTTC.

This chain uses TRBV7-9 with TRBJ1-1, with D perhaps matching TRBD1 (6 bases). Germline V gives CDR1 SEHNR, CDR2 FQNEAQ (reference sequence). V was shortened by 3 bases and J by 1 base, with 18 bases between the two germline ends. This CDR3 is 17 amino acids long. The CDR3: CASSLVGDTLRNTEAFF. The DNA for the CDR3 is TGTGCCAGCAGCTTGGTGGGGGACACTCTGAGGAACACTGAAGCTTTCTTT.

Only a few counts were recorded for this clone. V gene TRBV7-3 combines with J gene TRBJ2-2, with D perhaps TRBD1 (5 bases). This CDR3 has 15 amino acids. The ends were cut back, 3 bases at V and 5 bases at J, with 13 bases in the middle. Germline V gives CDR1 SGHTA, CDR2 FQGTGA. The CDR3 DNA follows: TGTGCCAGCAGCTTCCAGGGTAGAGTGACCGGGGAGCTGTTTTTT. This encodes CASSFQGRVTGELFF.

The chain joins TRBV28 to TRBJ2-4; 10 bases align to TRBD1. The germline gives CDR1 MDHEN, CDR2 SYDVKM. The CDR3 consists of 13 residues. The V and J ends lost 5 bases and 8 bases, in that order; junction bases with no gene match: 3. CDR3 bases: TGTGCCAGCAGTCTGGGACAGGGGTACATTCAGTACTTC. Protein sequence: CASSLGQGYIQYF.

Only a few counts were recorded for this clone. This chain connects TRBV29-1 to TRBJ1-2; 7 bases line up with TRBD1. CDR3 length equals 12 residues. Germline values: CDR1 SQVTM, CDR2 ANQGSEA. V dropped 4 bases and J dropped 6; count of bases not matched to a gene: 5. The CDR3 DNA follows: TGCAGCGTTGCCGGACAGGTGGATGGCTACACCTTC. It is translated as CSVAGQVDGYTF. The full variable domain, completed using reference TRBV29-1 and TRBJ1-2, is SAVISQKPSRDICQRGTSLTIQCQVDSQVTMMFWYRQQPGQSLTLIATANQGSEATYESGFVIDKFPISRPNLTFSTLTVSNMSPEDSSIYLCSVAGQVDGYTFGSGTRLTVV.

The chain joins TRBV5-1 to TRBJ2-7; the D gene is possibly TRBD1 (6 bases). This CDR3 spans 15 amino acids. CDR1 and CDR2 (germline): SGHRS, YFSETQ. Trimming shortened V by 3 bases and J by 0 bases, and 13 bases separated the two germline ends. The CDR3 protein is CASSSIDRSSYEQYF. CDR3 nucleotides: TGCGCCAGCAGCTCGATCGACAGGAGCTCCTACGAGCAGTACTTC.

The CDR3 loop is CASSEGPTGLYEQYF. CDR3 nucleotides: TGTGCCAGCAGCGAGGGTCCTACAGGCCTCTACGAGCAGTACTTC. This sequence joins TRBV9 and TRBJ2-7; tentatively, D is TRBD1 (5 bases). The V end lost 3 bases, the J end lost 3 bases, and 16 bases lay between the germline ends. The CDR3 is 15 residues long. Germline V lookup: CDR1 SGDLS, CDR2 YYNGEE.

The chain employs TRBV28 and TRBJ1-5; the D is unclear. The CDR3 spans 12 residues. V dropped 3 bases and J dropped 6 bases, with 6 bases sitting between them. The germline V gene encodes CDR1 MDHEN and CDR2 SYDVKM. CDR3 nucleotides: TGTGCCAGCAGTTTGATGGTTCAGCCCCAGCATTTT. It specifies CASSLMVQPQHF.

The chain recombines TRBV6-1 with TRBJ2-2, with 7 bases aligning to TRBD1. The trim removed 3 bases at V and 4 bases at J, leaving 8 bases unmatched. Germline assignment: CDR1 MNHNS and CDR2 SASEGT. CDR3 size: 16 residues. The CDR3 loop reads CASSDVRGRGTGELFF. In DNA, the CDR3 is TGTGCCAGCAGTGATGTAAGGGGGCGAGGCACCGGGGAGCTGTTTTTT.